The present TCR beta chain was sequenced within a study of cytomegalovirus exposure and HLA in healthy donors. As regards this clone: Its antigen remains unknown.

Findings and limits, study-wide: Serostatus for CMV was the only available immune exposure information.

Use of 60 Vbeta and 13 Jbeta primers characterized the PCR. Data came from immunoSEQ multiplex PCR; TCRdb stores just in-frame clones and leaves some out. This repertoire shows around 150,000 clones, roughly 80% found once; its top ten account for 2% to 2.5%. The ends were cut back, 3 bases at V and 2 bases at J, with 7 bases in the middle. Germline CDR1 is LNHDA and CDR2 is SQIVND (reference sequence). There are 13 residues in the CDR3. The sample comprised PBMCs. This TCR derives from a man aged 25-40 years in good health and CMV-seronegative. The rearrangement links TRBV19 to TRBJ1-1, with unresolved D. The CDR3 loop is CASSIGPNTEAFF. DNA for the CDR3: TGTGCCAGTAGTATTGGGCCCAACACTGAAGCTTTCTTT.